The rows below give T cell receptor beta chains drawn from one sample of a study of cytomegalovirus exposure and HLA in healthy donors. The protocol was immunoSEQ multiplex PCR, while the TCRdb copy is restricted to in-frame clones and leaves out a portion. The repertoire holds more than 100,000 clones, more than 80% seen once, with 1% in the top ten. Specimen: PBMCs. The receptors were gathered from a man aged 35-49 years in good health and CMV-seronegative. The CDR3 runs from the conserved cysteine through the conserved F or W. A D gene is named only where the DNA matches it firmly. Clone size is stated in some rows and not others, as once, few, many or a class when expanded.

D	V	size	J	CDR3	DNA
TRBD1	TRBV2	NA	TRBJ1-2	CASSESGQGYGYTF	TGTGCCAGCAGTGAGTCGGGACAGGGCTATGGCTACACCTTC
TRBD1	TRBV18	NA	TRBJ1-6	CASSPGTDVPLHF	TGTGCCAGCTCACCTGGGACAGACGTACCCCTCCACTTT
NA	TRBV10-3	NA	TRBJ1-1	CAIRDTSEAFF	TGTGCCATCAGGGACACCTCTGAAGCTTTCTTT
NA	TRBV6-1	NA	TRBJ2-5	CASNPGTQETQYF	TGTGCCAGCAACCCGGGAACCCAAGAGACCCAGTACTTC
NA	TRBV5-1	NA	TRBJ2-1	CASIPPGNNEQFF	TGCGCCAGCATCCCTCCGGGAAACAATGAGCAGTTCTTC
TRBD1	TRBV5-1	NA	TRBJ1-2	CASSLVGTGDGYTF	TGCGCCAGCAGCTTGGTAGGGACAGGGGATGGCTACACCTTC
NA	TRBV29-1	NA	TRBJ1-2	CSVILRPDPLGYTF	TGCAGCGTTATTTTGAGGCCCGACCCTCTGGGCTACACCTTC
TRBD1	TRBV28	NA	TRBJ1-5	CASNPLEHRGGNQPQHF	TGTGCCAGCAACCCACTTGAGCACAGGGGAGGAAATCAGCCCCAGCATTTT
NA	TRBV5-1	NA	TRBJ1-5	CASSYTGTDQPQHF	TGCGCCAGCAGCTACACAGGGACCGATCAGCCCCAGCATTTT
NA	TRBV5-4	NA	TRBJ2-3	CASSLSGLSTDTQYF	TGTGCCAGCAGCTTAAGCGGCCTGAGCACAGATACGCAGTATTTT
NA	TRBV28	NA	TRBJ2-7	CASSSIYEQYF	TGTGCCAGCAGTTCAATCTACGAGCAGTACTTC
NA	TRBV19	once	TRBJ1-1	CASSRSGSNTEAFF	TGTGCCAGTAGTCGGTCGGGATCTAACACTGAAGCTTTCTTT
NA	TRBV5-1	NA	TRBJ2-5	CASSLRQSSYQETQYF	TGCGCCAGCAGCTTGAGACAATCCTCGTACCAAGAGACCCAGTACTTC
TRBD2	TRBV11-2	few	TRBJ2-5	CASSLGEGTQYF	TGTGCCAGCAGCTTAGGGGAGGGGACCCAGTACTTC
NA	TRBV20-1	NA	TRBJ2-3	CSAVPGDTQYF	TGCAGTGCGGTCCCCGGAGATACGCAGTATTTT
NA	TRBV19	NA	TRBJ1-1	CASSIGAATNERAFF	TGTGCCAGTAGTATTGGGGCAGCCACTAATGAAAGGGCTTTCTTT
TRBD1	TRBV15	once	TRBJ2-7	CATSRGGQGNHEQYF	TGTGCCACCAGCAGAGGGGGACAGGGTAACCACGAGCAGTACTTC
NA	TRBV7-9	few	TRBJ2-1	CASSLNRLSSYNEQFF	TGTGCCAGCAGCTTAAACCGACTGAGCTCCTACAATGAGCAGTTCTTC
NA	TRBV6-5	NA	TRBJ2-3	CASSSRRPTDTQYF	TGTGCCAGCAGTTCAAGGCGGCCAACAGATACGCAGTATTTT
NA	TRBV5-1	few	TRBJ2-6	CASSFSSGANVLTF	TGCGCCAGCAGCTTCAGCTCTGGGGCCAACGTCCTGACTTTC
NA	TRBV4-1	few	TRBJ1-3	CASSQVVVRGISGNTIYF	TGCGCCAGCAGCCAAGTCGTCGTTAGGGGAATCTCTGGAAACACCATATATTTT
TRBD1	TRBV19	NA	TRBJ1-5	CASSDPLLGQTNQPQHF	TGTGCCAGTAGTGATCCCTTGTTGGGACAGACGAATCAGCCCCAGCATTTT
NA	TRBV7-8	NA	TRBJ1-2	CASSWTVGYTF	TGTGCCAGCAGCTGGACAGTGGGCTACACCTTC
NA	TRBV27	NA	TRBJ1-5	CASSPSQGIGNQPQHF	TGTGCCAGCAGTCCTTCTCAGGGGATAGGCAATCAGCCCCAGCATTTT
NA	TRBV5-8	NA	TRBJ2-3	CASSLARRGGSSDTQYF	TGTGCCAGCAGCTTGGCACGTCGTGGGGGGAGTTCTGATACGCAGTATTTT
TRBD2	TRBV19	NA	TRBJ2-1	CASSGTKHNEQFF	TGTGCCAGTAGCGGGACTAAACACAATGAGCAGTTCTTC
NA	TRBV5-1	once	TRBJ2-5	CASSLNQGQETQYF	TGCGCCAGCAGCTTGAACCAGGGGCAAGAGACCCAGTACTTC
NA	TRBV4-1	NA	TRBJ2-7	CASSQVSQGLSYEQYF	TGCGCCAGCAGCCAAGTTTCACAGGGCCTAAGCTACGAGCAGTACTTC
NA	TRBV5-1	NA	TRBJ2-3	CASSPTDRIDTQYF	TGCGCCAGCAGCCCTACTGACAGAATAGATACGCAGTATTTT
NA	TRBV5-4	NA	TRBJ1-2	CASSFQQLLDYGYTF	TGTGCCAGCAGCTTTCAACAGCTCTTGGACTATGGCTACACCTTC
TRBD2	TRBV27	NA	TRBJ2-2	CASRPLAGANTGELFF	TGTGCCAGCAGACCTCTAGCGGGCGCGAACACCGGGGAGCTGTTTTTT
NA	TRBV7-9	NA	TRBJ1-4	CASSPRTSGEKLFF	TGTGCCAGCAGCCCCAGGACTTCGGGGGAAAAACTGTTTTTT
NA	TRBV27	NA	TRBJ2-7	CASRRLGGSYEQYF	TGTGCCAGCAGGCGTCTGGGAGGTTCCTACGAGCAGTACTTC
TRBD1	TRBV2	few	TRBJ2-7	CASRAKTGGGHEQYF	TGTGCCAGCAGAGCAAAAACAGGGGGCGGCCACGAGCAGTACTTC
NA	TRBV5-1	NA	TRBJ2-2	CASIGSANTGELFF	TGCGCCAGCATTGGCAGCGCGAACACCGGGGAGCTGTTTTTT
NA	TRBV5-1	NA	TRBJ1-4	CASSLTPSIEKLFF	TGCGCCAGCAGCTTGACTCCGTCCATTGAAAAACTGTTTTTT
TRBD1	TRBV6-1	NA	TRBJ1-4	CARGGQSNEKLFF	TGTGCCAGAGGGGGACAGTCAAATGAAAAACTGTTTTTT
NA	TRBV30	NA	TRBJ2-7	CAWTSGGYEQYF	TGTGCCTGGACCTCCGGGGGTTACGAGCAGTACTTC
TRBD1	TRBV30	NA	TRBJ1-4	CAWDRGQGGRGEKLFF	TGTGCCTGGGACCGGGGACAGGGGGGAAGGGGTGAAAAACTGTTTTTT
NA	TRBV7-9	NA	TRBJ2-5	CASSPTEARTQYF	TGTGCCAGCAGTCCGACCGAGGCTAGGACCCAGTACTTC
TRBD1	TRBV5-1	NA	TRBJ2-7	CASSLAERQGMTHEQYF	TGCGCCAGCAGCTTGGCGGAAAGACAGGGGATGACGCACGAGCAGTACTTC
NA	TRBV19	NA	TRBJ2-5	CASSIGLAGETQYF	TGTGCCAGTAGTATAGGGCTAGCCGGAGAGACCCAGTACTTC
TRBD1	TRBV11-2	few	TRBJ2-5	CASSLAGGTGGVETQYF	TGTGCCAGCAGCTTAGCGGGTGGGACAGGGGGCGTAGAGACCCAGTACTTC
TRBD1	TRBV10-1	NA	TRBJ2-3	CASSEPGQGVNTQYF	TGCGCCAGCAGTGAACCGGGACAGGGGGTTAATACGCAGTATTTT
TRBD2	TRBV5-1	NA	TRBJ2-3	CASSFLAGEATDTQYF	TGCGCCAGCAGCTTTTTAGCGGGAGAAGCCACAGATACGCAGTATTTT
TRBD2	TRBV2	once	TRBJ2-2	CASGTRDTGELFF	TGTGCCAGCGGGACTAGAGACACCGGGGAGCTGTTTTTT
TRBD1	TRBV6-1	few	TRBJ1-4	CASNKQGAIEKLFF	TGTGCCAGCAACAAACAGGGGGCAATTGAAAAACTGTTTTTT
NA	TRBV6-5	NA	TRBJ2-7	CASSYRGLAEQYF	TGTGCCAGCAGTTACCGGGGGTTAGCCGAGCAGTACTTC
NA	TRBV27	NA	TRBJ2-3	CASSLSIQRGTTDTQYF	TGTGCCAGCAGTTTATCCATCCAACGGGGAACCACAGATACGCAGTATTTT
NA	TRBV27	NA	TRBJ1-2	CASGENTRYGYTF	TGTGCCAGTGGGGAGAACACCCGCTATGGCTACACCTTC
NA	TRBV28	NA	TRBJ1-3	CASSSGSGPIGNTIYF	TGTGCCAGCAGCTCCGGTTCAGGGCCGATTGGAAACACCATATATTTT
NA	TRBV28	few	TRBJ2-7	CASKGGGGTYEQYF	TGTGCTTCTAAGGGGGGAGGGGGAACCTACGAGCAGTACTTC
TRBD1	TRBV5-1	NA	TRBJ2-5	CASRPGQGYQETQYF	TGCGCCAGCAGACCAGGACAGGGGTACCAAGAGACCCAGTACTTC
TRBD2	TRBV19	NA	TRBJ2-1	CASSIPRLAGGYDEQFF	TGTGCCAGTAGTATCCCCCGACTAGCGGGAGGGTATGATGAGCAGTTCTTC
TRBD2	TRBV19	NA	TRBJ2-1	CASSIAGTAGLAGGPYEQFF	TGTGCCAGTAGTATAGCCGGGACTGCCGGACTAGCGGGAGGGCCCTATGAGCAGTTCTTC
NA	TRBV5-1	NA	TRBJ1-2	CASSLTDSNYGYTF	TGCGCCAGCAGCTTGACTGACAGTAACTATGGCTACACCTTC
NA	TRBV27	NA	TRBJ2-5	CASSSLPGSQETQYF	TGTGCCAGCAGTTCGTTGCCAGGGTCTCAAGAGACCCAGTACTTC
NA	TRBV2	NA	TRBJ2-7	CSSSEAAYEQYF	TGTTCCAGCAGTGAGGCGGCATACGAGCAGTACTTC